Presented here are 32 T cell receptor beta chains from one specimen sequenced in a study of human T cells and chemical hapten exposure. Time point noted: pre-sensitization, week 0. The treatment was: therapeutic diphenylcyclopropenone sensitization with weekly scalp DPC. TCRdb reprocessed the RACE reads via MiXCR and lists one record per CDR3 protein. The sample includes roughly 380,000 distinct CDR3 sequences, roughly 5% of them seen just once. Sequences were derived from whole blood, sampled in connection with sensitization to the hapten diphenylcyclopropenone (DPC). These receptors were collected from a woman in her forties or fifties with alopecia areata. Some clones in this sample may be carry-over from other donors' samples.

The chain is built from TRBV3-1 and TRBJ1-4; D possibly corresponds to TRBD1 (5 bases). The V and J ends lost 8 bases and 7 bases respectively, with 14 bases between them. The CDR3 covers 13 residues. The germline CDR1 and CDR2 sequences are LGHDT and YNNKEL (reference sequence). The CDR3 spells CASVGTAAEKLFF. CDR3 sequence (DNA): TGTGCCAGCGTGGGGACGGCGGCTGAAAAACTGTTTTTT.

The CDR3 reads CSGGQNTEAFF. CDR3 DNA: TGCAGCGGGGGACAGAACACTGAAGCTTTCTTT. The V and J genes are TRBV29-1 and TRBJ1-1; a weak D match, TRBD1 (6 bases). This CDR3 contains 11 residues. V was cut by 7 bases and J by 1 base, with 7 bases left in between. Per the germline V gene, CDR1 is SQVTM and CDR2 is ANQGSEA.

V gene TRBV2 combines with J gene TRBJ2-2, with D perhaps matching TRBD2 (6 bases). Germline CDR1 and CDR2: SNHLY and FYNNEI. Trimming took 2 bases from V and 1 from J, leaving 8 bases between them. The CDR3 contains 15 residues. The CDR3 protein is CASSESGGNTGELFF. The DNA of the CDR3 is TGTGCCAGCAGTGAATCCGGGGGGAACACCGGGGAGCTGTTTTTT.

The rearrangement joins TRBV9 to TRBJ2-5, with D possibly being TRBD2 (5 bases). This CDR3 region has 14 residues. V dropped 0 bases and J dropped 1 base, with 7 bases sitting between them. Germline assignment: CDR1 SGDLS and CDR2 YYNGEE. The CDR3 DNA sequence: TGTGCCAGCAGCGTAGACGGGATCCAAGAGACCCAGTACTTC. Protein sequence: CASSVDGIQETQYF.

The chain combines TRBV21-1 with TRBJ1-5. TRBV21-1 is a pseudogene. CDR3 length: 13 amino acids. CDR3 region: CASTGGPNQPQHF. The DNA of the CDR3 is TGTGCCAGCACAGGTGGGCCCAATCAGCCCCAGCATTTT.

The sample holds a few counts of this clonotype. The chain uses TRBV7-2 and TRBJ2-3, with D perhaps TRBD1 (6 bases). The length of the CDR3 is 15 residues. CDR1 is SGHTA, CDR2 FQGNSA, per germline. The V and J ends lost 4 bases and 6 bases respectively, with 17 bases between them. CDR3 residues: CASSSLGAATDTQYF. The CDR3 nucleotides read TGTGCCAGCAGCTCCCTGGGGGCAGCGACGGATACGCAGTATTTT.

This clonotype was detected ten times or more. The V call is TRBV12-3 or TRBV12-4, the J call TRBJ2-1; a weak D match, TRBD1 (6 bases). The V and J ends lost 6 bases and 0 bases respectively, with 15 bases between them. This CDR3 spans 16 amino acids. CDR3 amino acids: CASSPGHLSSYNEQFF. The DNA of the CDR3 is TGTGCCAGCAGCCCGGGACACCTGAGCTCCTACAATGAGCAGTTCTTC.

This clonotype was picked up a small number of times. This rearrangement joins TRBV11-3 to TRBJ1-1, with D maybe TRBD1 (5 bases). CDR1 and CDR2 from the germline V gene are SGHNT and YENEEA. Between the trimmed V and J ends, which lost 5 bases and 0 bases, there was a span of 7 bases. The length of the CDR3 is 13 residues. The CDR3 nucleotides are TGTGCCAGCAGCGGACAAGTGAACACTGAAGCTTTCTTT. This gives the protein CASSGQVNTEAFF. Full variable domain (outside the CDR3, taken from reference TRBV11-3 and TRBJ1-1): EAGVVQSPRYKIIEKKQPVAFWCNPISGHNTLYWYLQNLGQGPELLIRYENEEAVDDSQLPKDRFSAERLKGVDSTLKIQPAELGDSAVYLCASSGQVNTEAFFGQGTRLTVV.

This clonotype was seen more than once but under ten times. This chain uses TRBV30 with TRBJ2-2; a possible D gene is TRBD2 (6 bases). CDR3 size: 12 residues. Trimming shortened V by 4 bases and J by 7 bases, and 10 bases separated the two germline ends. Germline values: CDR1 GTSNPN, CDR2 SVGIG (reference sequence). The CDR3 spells CAWTGLSGELFF. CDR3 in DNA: TGTGCCTGGACCGGACTAAGCGGGGAGCTGTTTTTT. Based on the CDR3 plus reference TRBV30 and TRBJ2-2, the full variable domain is SQTIHQWPATLVQPVGSPLSLECTVEGTSNPNLYWYRQAAGRGLQLLFYSVGIGQISSEVPQNLSASRPQDRQFILSSKKLLLSDSGFYLCAWTGLSGELFFGEGSRLTVL.

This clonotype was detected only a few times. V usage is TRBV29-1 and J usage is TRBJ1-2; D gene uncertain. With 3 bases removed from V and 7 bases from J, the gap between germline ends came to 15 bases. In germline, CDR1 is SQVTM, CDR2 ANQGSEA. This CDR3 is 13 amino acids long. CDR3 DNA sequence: TGCAGCGTTGATGTCGGCTCGGCCGGTGGCTACACCTTC. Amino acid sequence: CSVDVGSAGGYTF.

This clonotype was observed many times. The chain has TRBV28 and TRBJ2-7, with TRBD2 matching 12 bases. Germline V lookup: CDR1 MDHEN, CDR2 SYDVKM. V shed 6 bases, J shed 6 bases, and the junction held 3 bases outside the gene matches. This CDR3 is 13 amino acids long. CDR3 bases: TGTGCCAGCAGGACTAGCGGGAGTCGCGAGCAGTACTTC. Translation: CASRTSGSREQYF.

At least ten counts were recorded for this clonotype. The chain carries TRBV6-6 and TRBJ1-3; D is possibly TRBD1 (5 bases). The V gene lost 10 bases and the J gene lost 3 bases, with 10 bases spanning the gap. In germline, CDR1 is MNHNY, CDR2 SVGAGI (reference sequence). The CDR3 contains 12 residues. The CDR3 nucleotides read TGTGCCATATGGGACGGTGGAAACACCATATATTTT. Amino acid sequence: CAIWDGGNTIYF.

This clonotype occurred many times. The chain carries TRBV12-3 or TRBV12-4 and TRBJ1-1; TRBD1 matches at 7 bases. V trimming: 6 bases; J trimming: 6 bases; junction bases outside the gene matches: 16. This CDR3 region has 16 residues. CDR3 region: CASSATGVVLFAEAFF. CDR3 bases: TGTGCCAGCAGCGCAACAGGGGTGGTTTTGTTCGCTGAAGCTTTCTTT.

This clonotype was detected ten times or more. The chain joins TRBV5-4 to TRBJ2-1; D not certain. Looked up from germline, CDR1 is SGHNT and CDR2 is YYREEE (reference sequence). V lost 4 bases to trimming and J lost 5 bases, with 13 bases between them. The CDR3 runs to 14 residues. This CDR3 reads CASSPRSRDNEQFF. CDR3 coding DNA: TGTGCCAGCAGCCCGAGGAGTAGGGACAATGAGCAGTTCTTC.

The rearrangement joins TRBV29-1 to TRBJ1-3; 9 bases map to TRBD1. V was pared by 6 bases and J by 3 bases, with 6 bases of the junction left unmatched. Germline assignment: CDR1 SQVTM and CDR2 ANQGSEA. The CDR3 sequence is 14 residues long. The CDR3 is CSVKTGGNGNTIYF. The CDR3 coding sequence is TGCAGCGTGAAAACAGGGGGCAATGGAAACACCATATATTTT. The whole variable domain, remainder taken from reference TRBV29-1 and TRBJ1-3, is SAVISQKPSRDICQRGTSLTIQCQVDSQVTMMFWYRQQPGQSLTLIATANQGSEATYESGFVIDKFPISRPNLTFSTLTVSNMSPEDSSIYLCSVKTGGNGNTIYFGEGSWLTVV.

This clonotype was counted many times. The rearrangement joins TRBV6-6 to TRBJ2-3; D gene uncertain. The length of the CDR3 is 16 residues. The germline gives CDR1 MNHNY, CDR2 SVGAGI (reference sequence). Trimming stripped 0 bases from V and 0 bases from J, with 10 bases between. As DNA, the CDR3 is TGTGCCAGCAGTTACTCGATTTACAGAAGCACAGATACGCAGTATTTT. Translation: CASSYSIYRSTDTQYF.

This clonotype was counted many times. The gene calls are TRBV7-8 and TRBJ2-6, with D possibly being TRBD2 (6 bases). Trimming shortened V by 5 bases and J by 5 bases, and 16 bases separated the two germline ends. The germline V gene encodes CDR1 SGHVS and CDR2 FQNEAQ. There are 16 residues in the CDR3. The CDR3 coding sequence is TGTGCCAGCAGCCCGCCCGGGGCGGGATGGGCCAACGTCCTGACTTTC. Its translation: CASSPPGAGWANVLTF.

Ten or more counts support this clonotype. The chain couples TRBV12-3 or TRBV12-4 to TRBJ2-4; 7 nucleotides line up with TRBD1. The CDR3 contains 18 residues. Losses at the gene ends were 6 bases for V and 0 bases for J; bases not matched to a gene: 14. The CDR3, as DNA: TGTGCCAGCAGCCCCTCCAGGGACAGCATATTAGCCAAAAACATTCAGTACTTC. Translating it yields CASSPSRDSILAKNIQYF.

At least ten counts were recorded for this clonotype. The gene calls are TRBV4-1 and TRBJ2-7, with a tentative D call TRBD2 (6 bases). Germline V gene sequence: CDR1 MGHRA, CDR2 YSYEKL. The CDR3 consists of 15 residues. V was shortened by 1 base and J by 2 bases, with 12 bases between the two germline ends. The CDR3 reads CASSQAGLGAYEQYF. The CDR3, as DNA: TGCGCCAGCAGCCAAGCGGGACTTGGGGCCTACGAGCAGTACTTC.

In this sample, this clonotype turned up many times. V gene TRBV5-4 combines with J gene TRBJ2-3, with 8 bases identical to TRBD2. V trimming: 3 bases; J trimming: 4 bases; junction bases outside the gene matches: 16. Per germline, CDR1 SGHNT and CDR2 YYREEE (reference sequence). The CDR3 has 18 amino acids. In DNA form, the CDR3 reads TGTGCCAGCAGCTACCTCCCCGTGACTAGCGTGTTGGCAGATACGCAGTATTTT. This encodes CASSYLPVTSVLADTQYF.

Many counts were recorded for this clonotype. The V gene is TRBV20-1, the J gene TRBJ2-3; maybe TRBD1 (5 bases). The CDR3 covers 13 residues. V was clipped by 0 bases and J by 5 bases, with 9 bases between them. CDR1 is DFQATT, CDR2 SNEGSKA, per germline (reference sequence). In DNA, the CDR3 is TGCAGTGCTAGAGATACAGGACGAGATACGCAGTATTTT. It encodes CSARDTGRDTQYF.

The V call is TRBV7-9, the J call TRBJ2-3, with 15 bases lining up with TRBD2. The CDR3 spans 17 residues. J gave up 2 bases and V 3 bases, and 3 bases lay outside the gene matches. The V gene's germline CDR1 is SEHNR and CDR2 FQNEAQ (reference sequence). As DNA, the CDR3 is TGTGCCAGCAGCTTGGGGACTAGCGGGGGGCCCACAGATACGCAGTATTTT. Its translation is CASSLGTSGGPTDTQYF.

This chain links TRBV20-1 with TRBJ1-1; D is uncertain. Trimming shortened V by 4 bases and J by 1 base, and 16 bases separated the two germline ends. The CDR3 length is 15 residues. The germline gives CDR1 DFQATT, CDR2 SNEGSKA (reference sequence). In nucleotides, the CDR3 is TGCAGTGCTAAACCCCCCTCAGGAAAGAACACTGAAGCTTTCTTT. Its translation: CSAKPPSGKNTEAFF.

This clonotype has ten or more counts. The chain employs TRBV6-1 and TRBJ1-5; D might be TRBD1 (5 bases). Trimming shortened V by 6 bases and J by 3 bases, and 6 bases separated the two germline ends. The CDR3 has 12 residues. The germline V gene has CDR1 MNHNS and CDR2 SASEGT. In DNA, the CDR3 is TGTGCCAGCAGGGGGACCAATCAGCCCCAGCATTTT. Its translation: CASRGTNQPQHF.

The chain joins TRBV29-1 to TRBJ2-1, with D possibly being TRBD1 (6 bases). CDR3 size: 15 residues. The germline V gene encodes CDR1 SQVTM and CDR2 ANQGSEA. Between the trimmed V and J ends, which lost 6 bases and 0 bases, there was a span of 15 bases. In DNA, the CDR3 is TGCAGCGTCGTGACAGGTATACCCTCCTACAATGAGCAGTTCTTC. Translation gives CSVVTGIPSYNEQFF.

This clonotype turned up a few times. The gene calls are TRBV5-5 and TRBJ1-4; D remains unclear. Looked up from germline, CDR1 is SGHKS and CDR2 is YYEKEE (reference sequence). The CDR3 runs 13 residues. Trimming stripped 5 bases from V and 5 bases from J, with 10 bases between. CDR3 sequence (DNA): TGTGCCAGCAGTCGCGACACAAATGAAAAACTGTTTTTT. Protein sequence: CASSRDTNEKLFF.

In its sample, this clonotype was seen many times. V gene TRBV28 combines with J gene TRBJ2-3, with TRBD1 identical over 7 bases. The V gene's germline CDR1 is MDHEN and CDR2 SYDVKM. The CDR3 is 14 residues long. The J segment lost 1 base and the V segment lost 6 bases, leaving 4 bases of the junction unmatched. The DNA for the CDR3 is TGTGCCAGCAGCTCCGGACAGGGCACAGATACGCAGTATTTT. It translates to CASSSGQGTDTQYF.

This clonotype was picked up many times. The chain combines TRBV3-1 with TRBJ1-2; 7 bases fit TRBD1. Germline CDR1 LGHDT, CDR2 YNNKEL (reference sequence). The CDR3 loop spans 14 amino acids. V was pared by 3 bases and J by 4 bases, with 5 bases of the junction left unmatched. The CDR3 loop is CASSQAGDSYGYTF. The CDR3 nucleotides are TGTGCCAGCAGCCAGGCCGGGGACAGCTATGGCTACACCTTC.

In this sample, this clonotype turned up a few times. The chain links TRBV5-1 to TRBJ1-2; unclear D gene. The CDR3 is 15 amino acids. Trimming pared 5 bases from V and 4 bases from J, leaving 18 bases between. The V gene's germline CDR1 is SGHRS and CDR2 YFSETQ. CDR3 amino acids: CASSTERFTLYGYTF. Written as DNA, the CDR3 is TGCGCCAGCAGTACTGAGCGGTTCACCCTCTATGGCTACACCTTC.

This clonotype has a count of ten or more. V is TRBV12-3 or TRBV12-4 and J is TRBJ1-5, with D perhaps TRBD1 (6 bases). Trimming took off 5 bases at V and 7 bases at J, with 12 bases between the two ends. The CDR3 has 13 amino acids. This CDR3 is CASSHTGTQPQHF. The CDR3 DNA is TGTGCCAGCAGTCATACAGGGACCCAGCCCCAGCATTTT.

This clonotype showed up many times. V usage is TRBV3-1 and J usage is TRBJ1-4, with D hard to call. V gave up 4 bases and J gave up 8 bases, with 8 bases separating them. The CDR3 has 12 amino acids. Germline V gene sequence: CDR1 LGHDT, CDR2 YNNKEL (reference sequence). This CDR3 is CASSRGTEKLFF. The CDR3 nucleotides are TGTGCCAGCAGCCGAGGCACCGAAAAACTGTTTTTT.

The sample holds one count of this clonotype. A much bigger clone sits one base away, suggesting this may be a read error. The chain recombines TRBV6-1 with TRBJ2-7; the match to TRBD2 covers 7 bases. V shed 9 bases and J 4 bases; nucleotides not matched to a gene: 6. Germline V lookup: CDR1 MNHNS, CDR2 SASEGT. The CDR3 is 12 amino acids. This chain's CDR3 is CARRPAGYEQYF. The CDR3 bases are TGTGCCAGAAGGCCAGCGGGATACGAGCAGTACTTC.